This record covers a single T cell receptor (beta chain). Its target is unknown. The CDR3 runs to 12 residues. Germline CDR1 and CDR2: SQVTM and ANQGSEA. V lost 6 bases and J 4 bases, leaving 12 bases between the germline ends. Sequenced by immunoSEQ multiplex PCR; TCRdb stores in-frame clones only, minus some. The sample includes 150,000 or so clones, more than 75% of them seen just once. The source of the sample is a study of T cell responses to AZD1222 COVID-19 vaccine. Study-wide results and limits: Among the donors, most were white British and more were female, and clonal diversity was possibly underestimated. Dominant CD4 TCR responses targeted spike regions 160-218 and 743-854. The breadth and depth of Spike-specific TCRs increased once two AZD1222 doses had been given.

Material: peripheral blood, obtained on day 0 of AZD1222 vaccination. The chain uses TRBV29-1 and TRBJ2-5; D not certain. This TCR was recovered from an adult in good health. The CDR3 sequence is CSVAPGGETQYF. The CDR3 DNA follows: TGCAGCGTCGCCCCGGGCGGAGAGACCCAGTACTTC.